The 19 T cell receptor beta chains below come from one sample, sequenced in a study of blood T cell repertoires in COVID-19. Only in-frame clones appear in the TCRdb table, and some are missing; sequencing was by immunoSEQ multiplex PCR. The sample consists of 350,000 to 400,000 clones, more than 85% of them appearing once. The source material was PBMCs or T cells enriched from blood (not recorded which). These receptors were taken from a woman in her forties who had been exposed to COVID-19.

The V gene is TRBV30, the J gene TRBJ2-6; D unresolved. The V end lost 4 bases, the J end lost 2 bases, and 9 bases lay between the germline ends. CDR1 and CDR2 (germline): GTSNPN, SVGIG (reference sequence). CDR3 size: 14 residues. CDR3: CAWNRSPGANVLTF. The CDR3 DNA follows: TGTGCCTGGAACCGTAGTCCTGGGGCCAACGTCCTGACTTTC.

CDR3 in DNA: TGCGCCAGCAGCTTGGCGGGAGTCCACGAGCAGTACTTC. Protein product: CASSLAGVHEQYF. The V call is TRBV5-1, the J call TRBJ2-7, with D possibly TRBD2 on 6 matching bases. The V end was cut by 0 bases, the J end by 5 bases, with 9 bases between. The CDR3 covers 13 residues. CDR1 SGHRS and CDR2 YFSETQ come from the germline V gene.

The chain combines TRBV2 with TRBJ2-5; D perhaps matches TRBD1 (6 bases). From germline, CDR1 is SNHLY and CDR2 FYNNEI. The CDR3 consists of 14 residues. V dropped 10 bases and J dropped 0 bases, with 15 bases sitting between them. This CDR3 reads CATKERGNQETQYF. CDR3 sequence (DNA): TGTGCCACCAAAGAGAGGGGGAACCAAGAGACCCAGTACTTC.

The CDR3 protein is CASSPSGGQGRNEQFF. CDR3 nucleotide sequence: TGTGCCAGCAGCCCCAGCGGGGGACAGGGACGGAATGAGCAGTTCTTC. The gene calls are TRBV3-1 (or the pseudogene TRBV3-2) and TRBJ2-1; TRBD1 is a possible D gene (9 bases). The germline CDR1 and CDR2 sequences are LGHDT and YNNKEL (reference sequence). V lost 4 bases, J lost 7 bases, and 20 bases lay in between. The CDR3 is made up of 16 amino acids.

This clone was found once. The rearrangement joins TRBV2 to TRBJ1-5; TRBD1 aligns across 10 bases. The germline gives CDR1 SNHLY, CDR2 FYNNEI. The CDR3 is 15 residues long. V was clipped by 6 bases and J by 5 bases; unmatched bases: 7. CDR3 protein: CASSFGQGVHQPQHF. The CDR3, as DNA: TGTGCCAGCAGCTTTGGACAGGGGGTACATCAGCCCCAGCATTTT.

This clone was counted between two and nine times. The genes are TRBV25-1 and TRBJ1-1, with D possibly being TRBD1 (5 bases). This CDR3 spans 17 amino acids. Trimming pared 4 bases from V and 5 bases from J, leaving 23 bases between. CDR1 is MGHDK, CDR2 SYGVNS, per germline. The CDR3 protein is CASSGASPGGSWTEAFF. The DNA of the CDR3 is TGTGCCAGCAGTGGGGCCTCCCCCGGGGGGTCGTGGACTGAAGCTTTCTTT.

The chain is built from TRBV5-1 and TRBJ2-3; 8 positions match TRBD1. V lost 1 base and J lost 6; bases outside the gene matches: 1. Germline CDR1 reads SGHRS; CDR2 reads YFSETQ. The CDR3 has 13 residues. The CDR3 loop is CASSLQGADTQYF. In nucleotides, the CDR3 is TGCGCCAGCAGCTTGCAGGGGGCCGATACGCAGTATTTT. Filled out from reference TRBV5-1 and TRBJ2-3, the complete variable domain reads KAGVTQTPRYLIKTRGQQVTLSCSPISGHRSVSWYQQTPGQGLQFLFEYFSETQRNKGNFPGRFSGRQFSNSRSEMNVSTLELGDSALYLCASSLQGADTQYFGPGTRLTVL.

The gene calls are TRBV18 and TRBJ1-6; D is undetermined. This CDR3 region has 13 residues. V was trimmed by 10 bases and J by 10 bases, leaving 17 bases between them. CDR1 and CDR2 from the germline V gene are KGHSH and LQKENI. CDR3 amino acids: CATAENQRSPLHF. CDR3 DNA sequence: TGTGCCACGGCCGAAAACCAGAGGTCACCCCTCCACTTT.

The rearrangement uses TRBV12-3 or TRBV12-4 and TRBJ2-3; D is perhaps TRBD1 (5 bases). The V gene lost 6 bases and the J gene lost 4 bases, with 11 bases spanning the gap. This CDR3 is built from 13 residues. DNA for the CDR3: TGTGCCAGCAGACGAGACAGCGCAGATACGCAGTATTTT. The encoded protein is CASRRDSADTQYF.

The V gene is TRBV10-3, the J gene TRBJ1-2; weak D call: TRBD1 (6 bases). CDR1 is ENHRY and CDR2 is SYGVKD in the germline V gene. CDR3 length equals 14 residues. V lost 2 bases to trimming and J lost 8 bases, with 15 bases between them. CDR3 amino acids: CAISEVGAGDGYTF. The CDR3 DNA is TGTGCCATCAGTGAGGTCGGGGCAGGGGACGGCTACACCTTC.

V gene TRBV10-2 combines with J gene TRBJ1-1, with a possible D match to TRBD1 (6 bases). The V and J ends lost 0 bases and 7 bases respectively, with 12 bases between them. Germline CDR1 WSHSY, CDR2 SAAADI. The CDR3 runs to 14 residues. The CDR3 DNA is TGCGCCAGCAGTGAGTCGGGAGGGGGTATTGAAGCTTTCTTT. This encodes CASSESGGGIEAFF.

This chain connects TRBV7-2 to TRBJ1-2; D gene unclear. The CDR3 loop spans 15 amino acids. Trimming removed 3 bases at V and 3 bases at J, with 14 bases between. Looked up from germline, CDR1 is SGHTA and CDR2 is FQGNSA. CDR3 DNA sequence: TGTGCCAGCAGCTTGGTGGAGAGGATCTACTATGGCTACACCTTC. It is translated as CASSLVERIYYGYTF. Filled out from reference TRBV7-2 and TRBJ1-2, the complete variable domain reads GAGVSQSPSNKVTEKGKDVELRCDPISGHTALYWYRQSLGQGLEFLIYFQGNSAPDKSGLPSDRFSAERTGGSVSTLTIQRTQQEDSAVYLCASSLVERIYYGYTFGSGTRLTVV.

V gene TRBV7-2 combines with J gene TRBJ1-3; the D is unclear. The CDR3 is made up of 12 amino acids. Germline V lookup: CDR1 SGHTA, CDR2 FQGNSA. V was shortened by 6 bases and J by 2 bases, with 5 bases between the two germline ends. DNA for the CDR3: TGTGCCAGCAGTAAAACTGGAAACACCATATATTTT. Its protein is CASSKTGNTIYF.

V and J are TRBV15 and TRBJ1-6; 7 positions agree with TRBD1. The V gene end was trimmed by 5 bases and the J gene end by 7 bases; junction bases not matched to a gene: 8. This CDR3 is 15 amino acids long. CDR1 LNHNV and CDR2 YYDKDF come from the germline V gene (reference sequence). The DNA for the CDR3 is TGTGCCACCAGCTGGTCGACAGGGAGAAATTCACCCCTCCACTTT. This translates into CATSWSTGRNSPLHF.

The gene calls are TRBV4-2 and TRBJ2-3; 9 nucleotides line up with TRBD2. This CDR3 has 17 residues. V lost 1 base, J lost 0 bases, and 5 bases stayed unmatched. Germline loops: CDR1 LGHNA, CDR2 YNFKEQ. CDR3 DNA sequence: TGTGCCAGCAGCCAAGTAGGTAGCGGGGGTAGCACAGATACGCAGTATTTT. Translation gives CASSQVGSGGSTDTQYF.

The gene calls are TRBV24-1 and TRBJ1-2; possibly TRBD1 for D (6 bases). Germline CDR1 and CDR2: KGHDR and SFDVKD. CDR3 length equals 14 residues. Trimming pared 0 bases from V and 2 bases from J, leaving 6 bases between. CDR3 residues: CATSDLTGNYGYTF. CDR3 bases: TGTGCCACCAGTGATTTGACAGGGAACTATGGCTACACCTTC.

The J gene is TRBJ2-3, the V gene TRBV24-1; no clear D gene. The V gene's germline CDR1 is KGHDR and CDR2 SFDVKD. The CDR3 contains 15 residues. Trimming removed 4 bases from V and 1 base from J, with 11 bases in between. Here the CDR3 DNA reads TGTGCCACCAGTGACCCTCGGGTTCGCACAGATACGCAGTATTTT. It codes for CATSDPRVRTDTQYF.

The CDR3 reads CASSLSDRARTFEAFF. As DNA, the CDR3 is TGTGCCAGCAGCCTTTCCGACAGGGCAAGGACTTTTGAAGCTTTCTTT. This chain joins TRBV3-1 (or the pseudogene TRBV3-2) and TRBJ1-1; 7 nucleotides align to TRBD1. Germline V lookup: CDR1 LGHDT, CDR2 YNNKEL (reference sequence). Trimming removed 4 bases from V and 7 bases from J; junction bases left unmatched: 15. The CDR3 consists of 16 residues.

V gene TRBV5-1 combines with J gene TRBJ1-5, with D perhaps matching TRBD1 (5 bases). The germline V and J ends were trimmed by 0 bases and 2 bases, with 9 bases remaining between them. CDR1 and CDR2 (germline): SGHRS, YFSETQ. The CDR3 spans 15 residues. The CDR3 protein is CASSLGWGGNQPQHF. For the CDR3, the DNA is TGCGCCAGCAGCTTGGGATGGGGGGGCAATCAGCCCCAGCATTTT.